This T cell receptor (beta chain) was documented in a study of T-cell memory formation after mild COVID-19. At the level of the study: Among the donors, TCR clusters were largely specific to each donor. Study outcomes and limitations: There were some responding clones in pre-infection memory, which suggested that cross-reactive memory had joined. CD4+ contracting clones lay mainly in CM and EM, CD8+ ones in EMRA.

This clonotype has just a few counts. Its specificity is unknown. The CDR3 totals 13 residues. From germline, CDR1 is DFQATT and CDR2 SNEGSKA (reference sequence). V was shortened by 3 bases and J by 3 bases, with 8 bases between the two germline ends. TCRdb re-called the 5' RACE reads through MiXCR, storing one row per CDR3 protein. The table includes roughly 450,000 distinct CDR3 sequences, about 20% detected once. This TCR was recovered from an adult woman who had mild COVID-19 (a few samples of this study predate the infection). Cell type and time point are not known. V gene TRBV20-1 combines with J gene TRBJ2-2; no reliable D call. Sequencing used PBMCs or a T cell subset sorted from them (not recorded which). The chain's CDR3 is CSARSRDTGELFF. CDR3 in DNA: TGCAGTGCTAGGTCCCGAGACACCGGGGAGCTGTTTTTT.